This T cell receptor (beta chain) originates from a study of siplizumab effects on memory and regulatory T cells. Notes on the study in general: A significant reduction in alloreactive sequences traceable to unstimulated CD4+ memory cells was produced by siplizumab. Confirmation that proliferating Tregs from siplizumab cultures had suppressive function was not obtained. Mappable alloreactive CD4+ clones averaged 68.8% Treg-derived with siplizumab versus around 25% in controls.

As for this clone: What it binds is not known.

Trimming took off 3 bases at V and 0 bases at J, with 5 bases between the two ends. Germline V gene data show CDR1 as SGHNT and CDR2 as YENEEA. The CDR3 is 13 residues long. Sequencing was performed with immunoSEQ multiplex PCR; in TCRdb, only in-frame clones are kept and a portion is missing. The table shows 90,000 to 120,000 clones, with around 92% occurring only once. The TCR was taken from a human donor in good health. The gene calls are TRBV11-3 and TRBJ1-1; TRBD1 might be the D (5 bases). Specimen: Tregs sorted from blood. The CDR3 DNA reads TGTGCCAGCAGCTTCAGGGTGAACACTGAAGCTTTCTTT. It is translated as CASSFRVNTEAFF.